Listed below are T cell receptor beta chains from one sample, sequenced in a study of identical twins. TCRdb itself ran the 5' RACE reads through MiXCR, one entry per CDR3 protein. The sample includes approximately 590,000 distinct CDR3 sequences, 9.6% of them seen just once. The sample was also reused in another study, on yellow fever vaccine responses in identical twins.

Sequencing was performed on PBMCs. These receptors all stem from a woman between 18 and 29 years old in good health. Each CDR3 is given with its conserved first and last residue. D genes are given only for firm matches. Where a row states a size, it is once, few, many or the class of an expanded clone; other rows omit it.

CDR3nt: TGTGCCAGCAGCGAACTAGCGGGAGGTTCTTACGAGCAGTACTTC
CDR3aa: CASSELAGGSYEQYF
abundance: many
d_gene: TRBD2
v_gene: TRBV27
j_gene: TRBJ2-7
len: 15

CDR3nt: TGTGCCACCAGTGATCCCCAATTTAGCGGGAGCTCCTACAATGAGCAGTTCTTC
CDR3aa: CATSDPQFSGSSYNEQFF
abundance: few
d_gene: TRBD2
v_gene: TRBV24-1
j_gene: TRBJ2-1
len: 18

CDR3nt: TGTGCCAGCAGCTTGGCTTGGGGCCAGATGAACACTGAAGCTTTCTTT
CDR3aa: CASSLAWGQMNTEAFF
abundance: few
d_gene: -
v_gene: TRBV5-6
j_gene: TRBJ1-1
len: 16

CDR3nt: TGTGCCAGCAGCCCCACTAAACTCGGCTCTAAAAACATTCAGTACTTC
CDR3aa: CASSPTKLGSKNIQYF
abundance: many
d_gene: -
v_gene: TRBV7-2
j_gene: TRBJ2-4
len: 16

CDR3nt: TGTGCCAGCAGCCTCTCGACTAATACCTACGAGCAGTACTTC
CDR3aa: CASSLSTNTYEQYF
abundance: few
d_gene: -
v_gene: TRBV21-1
j_gene: TRBJ2-7
len: 14

CDR3nt: TGTGCCAGCTCACCACAGGGACAGGGAAGGTCCGGGGAGCTGTTTTTT
CDR3aa: CASSPQGQGRSGELFF
abundance: few
d_gene: TRBD1
v_gene: TRBV18
j_gene: TRBJ2-2
len: 16

CDR3nt: TGTGCCAGCATTTCCCCGGCCACAGGGGGGGAGACCCAGTACTTC
CDR3aa: CASISPATGGETQYF
abundance: -
d_gene: TRBD1
v_gene: TRBV6-2/TRBV6-3
j_gene: TRBJ2-5
len: 15

CDR3nt: TGTGCCAGCAGTTCGGACAGGGTTAACGAGCAGTACTTC
CDR3aa: CASSSDRVNEQYF
abundance: few
d_gene: TRBD1
v_gene: TRBV2
j_gene: TRBJ2-7
len: 13

CDR3nt: TGTGCCAGCTCACCCATTGAAGGGCTTTTCCGGGCTTTCTTT
CDR3aa: CASSPIEGLFRAFF
abundance: few
d_gene: -
v_gene: TRBV18
j_gene: TRBJ1-1
len: 14

CDR3nt: TGCAGCGGGTCCGGGAGCTATGGCTACACCTTC
CDR3aa: CSGSGSYGYTF
abundance: many
d_gene: -
v_gene: TRBV29-1
j_gene: TRBJ1-2
len: 11

CDR3nt: TGCGCCAGCAGCTTGACAGGGGAGGACACCGGGGAGCTGTTTTTT
CDR3aa: CASSLTGEDTGELFF
abundance: -
d_gene: -
v_gene: TRBV5-1
j_gene: TRBJ2-2
len: 15

CDR3nt: TGTGCCTGGAGTGGGGAGCCCTACGAGCAGTACTTC
CDR3aa: CAWSGEPYEQYF
abundance: -
d_gene: -
v_gene: TRBV30
j_gene: TRBJ2-7
len: 12

CDR3nt: TGTGCCAGCAGCTTAGAGCGTAGTGTTAAAGAGACCCAGTACTTC
CDR3aa: CASSLERSVKETQYF
abundance: few
d_gene: -
v_gene: TRBV7-9
j_gene: TRBJ2-5
len: 15

CDR3nt: TGTGCCAGCAGCCCCGGTGCCCTAACAGGGATCTCCTACGAGCAGTACTTC
CDR3aa: CASSPGALTGISYEQYF
abundance: many
d_gene: -
v_gene: TRBV9
j_gene: TRBJ2-7
len: 17

CDR3nt: TGCGCCAGCATCCAGGGGGATCGCACAGATACGCAGTATTTT
CDR3aa: CASIQGDRTDTQYF
abundance: few
d_gene: TRBD1
v_gene: TRBV10-2
j_gene: TRBJ2-3
len: 14

CDR3nt: TGTGCCAGCAGCGTAGGCGGGGCCAACTACGAGCAGTACTTC
CDR3aa: CASSVGGANYEQYF
abundance: few
d_gene: -
v_gene: TRBV9
j_gene: TRBJ2-7
len: 14

CDR3nt: TGTGCCACCAGTGGGTGGACGGGGACAGATACGCAGTATTTT
CDR3aa: CATSGWTGTDTQYF
abundance: -
d_gene: -
v_gene: TRBV24-1
j_gene: TRBJ2-3
len: 14

CDR3nt: TGTGCCAGCAGCGGTGACAATGAGCAGTTCTTC
CDR3aa: CASSGDNEQFF
abundance: -
d_gene: -
v_gene: TRBV9
j_gene: TRBJ2-1
len: 11

CDR3nt: TGCGCCAGCAGCCTAGGGGGAGGGATGAACACTGAAGCTTTCTTT
CDR3aa: CASSLGGGMNTEAFF
abundance: -
d_gene: -
v_gene: TRBV5-1
j_gene: TRBJ1-1
len: 15

CDR3nt: TGTGCCAGCAGTGAGCGCTGGGACTCCAACGAGCAGTACTTC
CDR3aa: CASSERWDSNEQYF
abundance: few
d_gene: -
v_gene: TRBV2
j_gene: TRBJ2-7
len: 14

CDR3nt: TGCGCCAGCAGCCAAGGGGGGGGAGAGGGCAATGAGCAGTTCTTC
CDR3aa: CASSQGGGEGNEQFF
abundance: few
d_gene: TRBD2
v_gene: TRBV4-1
j_gene: TRBJ2-1
len: 15

CDR3nt: TGTGCCAGCCGAGATGGGGTTGCCCAGTACTTC
CDR3aa: CASRDGVAQYF
abundance: -
d_gene: -
v_gene: TRBV12-3/TRBV12-4
j_gene: TRBJ2-5
len: 11

CDR3nt: TGCAGCGTTGAAGATCGCGGCGGGAGCGGGGACAATGAGCAGTTCTTC
CDR3aa: CSVEDRGGSGDNEQFF
abundance: -
d_gene: TRBD2
v_gene: TRBV29-1
j_gene: TRBJ2-1
len: 16

CDR3nt: TGTGCCCACAGAGGACAGGGACTAAACTATGGCTACACCTTC
CDR3aa: CAHRGQGLNYGYTF
abundance: -
d_gene: TRBD1
v_gene: TRBV10-3
j_gene: TRBJ1-2
len: 14

CDR3nt: TGTGCCAGCAGCTTACCCGGGACAGGAGGGAATGAGCAGTTCTTC
CDR3aa: CASSLPGTGGNEQFF
abundance: -
d_gene: TRBD1
v_gene: TRBV3-1
j_gene: TRBJ2-1
len: 15

CDR3nt: TGTGCCATCAAGGGAGAAGGCCAGTTCCGATCCTACGAGCAGTACTTC
CDR3aa: CAIKGEGQFRSYEQYF
abundance: many
d_gene: -
v_gene: TRBV10-3
j_gene: TRBJ2-7
len: 16

CDR3nt: TGTGCCAGCAGTCTCCACGCCCAAGAGACCCAGTACTTC
CDR3aa: CASSLHAQETQYF
abundance: -
d_gene: -
v_gene: TRBV9
j_gene: TRBJ2-5
len: 13

CDR3nt: TGTGCCAGTTGGGAGAAAAACATTCAGTACTTC
CDR3aa: CASWEKNIQYF
abundance: -
d_gene: -
v_gene: TRBV7-2
j_gene: TRBJ2-4
len: 11

CDR3nt: TGTGCCAGCAGCATCACAGGGGCGGGGAACACTGAAGCTTTCTTT
CDR3aa: CASSITGAGNTEAFF
abundance: many
d_gene: TRBD1
v_gene: TRBV7-2
j_gene: TRBJ1-1
len: 15

CDR3nt: TGTGCCAGCAGTTCAAAACGGGGGTGGGATTCACCCCTCCACTTT
CDR3aa: CASSSKRGWDSPLHF
abundance: -
d_gene: -
v_gene: TRBV7-8
j_gene: TRBJ1-6
len: 15

CDR3nt: TGTGCCAGCAGCCATTCAAGACTAGCGGGGGGATCAACTAGCACAGATACGCAGTATTTT
CDR3aa: CASSHSRLAGGSTSTDTQYF
abundance: -
d_gene: TRBD2
v_gene: TRBV9
j_gene: TRBJ2-3
len: 20

CDR3nt: TGTGCCAGCAGTTACCCAACTAGCGGTTACTCCTACGAGCAGTACTTC
CDR3aa: CASSYPTSGYSYEQYF
abundance: many
d_gene: TRBD2
v_gene: TRBV6-5
j_gene: TRBJ2-7
len: 16

CDR3nt: TGTGCCAGCAGTTTGGAGGTGGACCCGACCGCGTATACGCAGTATTTT
CDR3aa: CASSLEVDPTAYTQYF
abundance: -
d_gene: -
v_gene: TRBV12-3/TRBV12-4
j_gene: TRBJ2-3
len: 16

CDR3nt: TGTGCCAGCAGCGGACTAGCGGGAGAACCAGATACGCAGTATTTT
CDR3aa: CASSGLAGEPDTQYF
abundance: few
d_gene: TRBD2
v_gene: TRBV3-1
j_gene: TRBJ2-3
len: 15

CDR3nt: TGCGCCAGCAGTGAGTCGGCAGGGGCTCCCTACGAGCAGTACTTC
CDR3aa: CASSESAGAPYEQYF
abundance: few
d_gene: -
v_gene: TRBV10-1
j_gene: TRBJ2-7
len: 15

CDR3nt: TGTGCCAGCAGCTTAGCGGCAGGGTCTAATGAGCAGTTCTTC
CDR3aa: CASSLAAGSNEQFF
abundance: many
d_gene: -
v_gene: TRBV11-3
j_gene: TRBJ2-1
len: 14

CDR3nt: TGCGCCAGAAGCTTGAGTTCCAGCGGGAGAACCGGGGAGCTGTTTTTT
CDR3aa: CARSLSSSGRTGELFF
abundance: once
d_gene: TRBD2
v_gene: TRBV5-1
j_gene: TRBJ2-2
len: 16

CDR3nt: TGTGCCAGCAGTGAAGGCCTAGCGGGGGCCAATGAGCAGTTCTTC
CDR3aa: CASSEGLAGANEQFF
abundance: many
d_gene: TRBD2
v_gene: TRBV2
j_gene: TRBJ2-1
len: 15